The T cell receptor (beta chain) described here comes from a study of T-cell memory formation after mild COVID-19. Germline V gives CDR1 SGHDT, CDR2 YYEEEE. Trimming left V 1 base short and J 0 bases short, with 9 bases between. The CDR3 is 15 residues long. This clonotype appeared a few times. TCRdb processed the 5' RACE reads anew with MiXCR; each CDR3 protein has one entry. This sample yields fewer than 400,000 distinct CDR3 sequences, of which around 13% are seen a single time; roughly 23% belongs to the top ten. The rearrangement joins TRBV5-6 to TRBJ2-3; D possibly corresponds to TRBD2 (6 bases). This TCR was recovered from a man aged 18 to 30 who had mild COVID-19 (a few samples of this study predate the infection). Cell type and time point are not known. The sample taken for sequencing was PBMCs or a T cell subset sorted from them (not recorded which). CDR3 amino acids: CASSLHAGSTDTQYF. The CDR3 DNA sequence: TGTGCCAGCAGCTTGCACGCGGGGAGCACAGATACGCAGTATTTT. The full variable domain, completed using reference TRBV5-6 and TRBJ2-3, is DAGVTQSPTHLIKTRGQQVTLRCSPKSGHDTVSWYQQALGQGPQFIFQYYEEEERQRGNFPDRFSGHQFPNYSSELNVNALLLGDSALYLCASSLHAGSTDTQYFGPGTRLTVL.